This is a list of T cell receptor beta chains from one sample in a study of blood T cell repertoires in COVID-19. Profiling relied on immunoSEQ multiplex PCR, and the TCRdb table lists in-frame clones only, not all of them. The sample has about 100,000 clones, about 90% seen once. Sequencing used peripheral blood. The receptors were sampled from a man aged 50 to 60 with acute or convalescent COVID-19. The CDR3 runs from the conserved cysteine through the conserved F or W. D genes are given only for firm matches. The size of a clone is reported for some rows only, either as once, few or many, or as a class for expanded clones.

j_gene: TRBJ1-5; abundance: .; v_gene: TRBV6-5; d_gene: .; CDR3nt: TGTGCCAGCAGTTCGTCGGGGGGCTTTCAGCCCCAGCATTTT; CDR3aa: CASSSSGGFQPQHF
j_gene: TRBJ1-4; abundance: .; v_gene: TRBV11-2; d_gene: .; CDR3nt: TGTGCCAGCAGCTCCCTCCCGGGGTCAGGGGTGACTAATGAAAAACTGTTTTTT; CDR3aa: CASSSLPGSGVTNEKLFF
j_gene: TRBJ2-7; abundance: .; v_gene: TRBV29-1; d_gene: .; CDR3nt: TGCAGCGTTGAAGTTCCGGGGAGCTCCTACGAGCAGTACTTC; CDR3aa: CSVEVPGSSYEQYF
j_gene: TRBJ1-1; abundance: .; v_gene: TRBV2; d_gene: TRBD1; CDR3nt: TGTGCCGGAACGGTCGGGACAGTGAACACTGAAGCTTTCTTT; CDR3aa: CAGTVGTVNTEAFF
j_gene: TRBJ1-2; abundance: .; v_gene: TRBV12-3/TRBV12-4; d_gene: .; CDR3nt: TGTGCCAGCAGTTTAGCAGGGGTCTATGGCTACACCTTC; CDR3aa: CASSLAGVYGYTF
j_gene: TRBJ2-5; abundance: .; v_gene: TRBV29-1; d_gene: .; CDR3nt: TGCAGCGTTGTGCAGATCCAAGAGACCCAGTACTTC; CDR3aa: CSVVQIQETQYF
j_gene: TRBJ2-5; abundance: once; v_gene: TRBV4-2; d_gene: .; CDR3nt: TGTGCCAGCAGCCAAGAACTATCGGAAGAGACCCAGTACTTC; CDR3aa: CASSQELSEETQYF
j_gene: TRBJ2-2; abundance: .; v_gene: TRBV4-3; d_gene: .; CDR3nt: TGCGCCAGCAGCCAAGACCCGGGACTTTCAGCGAACACCGGGGAGCTGTTTTTT; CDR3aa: CASSQDPGLSANTGELFF
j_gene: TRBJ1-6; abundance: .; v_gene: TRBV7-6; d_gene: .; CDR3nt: TGTGCCAGCAGCTCACGGACAGTAGCAGATTCACCCCTCCACTTT; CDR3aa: CASSSRTVADSPLHF
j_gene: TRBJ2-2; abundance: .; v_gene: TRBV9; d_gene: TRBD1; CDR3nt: TGTGCCAGCAGCGCGGAGCCGCAGGGGGCTACGTACACCGGGGAGCTGTTTTTT; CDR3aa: CASSAEPQGATYTGELFF
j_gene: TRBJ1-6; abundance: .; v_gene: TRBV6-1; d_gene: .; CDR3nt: TGTGCCAGCAGTGAAAAGAGCTCCTATAATTCACCCCTCCACTTT; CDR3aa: CASSEKSSYNSPLHF
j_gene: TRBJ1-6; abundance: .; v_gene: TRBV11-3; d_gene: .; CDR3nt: TGTGCCAGCAGCCGCCGGAGGAGAACGAATTCACCCCTCCACTTT; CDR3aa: CASSRRRRTNSPLHF
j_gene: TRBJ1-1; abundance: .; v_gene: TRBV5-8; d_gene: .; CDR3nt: TGTGCCAGCAGCTTGCGTCGGGTTTCCACTGAAGCTTTCTTT; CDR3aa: CASSLRRVSTEAFF
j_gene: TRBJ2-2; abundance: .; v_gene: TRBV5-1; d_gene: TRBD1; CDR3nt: TGCGCCAGCAGCTTCGGACAGGGGGCGCGGACCGGGGAGCTGTTTTTT; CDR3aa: CASSFGQGARTGELFF
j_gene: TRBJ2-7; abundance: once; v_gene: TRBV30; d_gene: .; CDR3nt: TGTGCCTGGAGTAGGACAGCCCTCGAGCAGTACTTC; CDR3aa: CAWSRTALEQYF
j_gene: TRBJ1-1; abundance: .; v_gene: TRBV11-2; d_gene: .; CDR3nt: TGTGCCAGCAGCTTAAACTCCCAGGGCTGGGGTGAAGCTTTCTTT; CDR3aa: CASSLNSQGWGEAFF
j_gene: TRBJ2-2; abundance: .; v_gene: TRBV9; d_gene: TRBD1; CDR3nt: TGTGCCAGCACCCCAGGGGGAGACACCGGGGAGCTGTTTTTT; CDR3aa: CASTPGGDTGELFF
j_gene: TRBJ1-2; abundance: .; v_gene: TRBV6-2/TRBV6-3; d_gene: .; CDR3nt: TGTGCCAGCAGCGAGCCCGGGAGGCAGTATTATGGCTACACCTTC; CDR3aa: CASSEPGRQYYGYTF
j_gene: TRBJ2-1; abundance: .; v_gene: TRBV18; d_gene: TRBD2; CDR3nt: TGTGCCAGCTCCCTCACTAGCGGGGGTGGCTCCTACAATGAGCAGTTCTTC; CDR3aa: CASSLTSGGGSYNEQFF
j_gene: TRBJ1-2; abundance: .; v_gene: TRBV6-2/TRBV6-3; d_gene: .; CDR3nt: TGTGCCAGCAGTTACCCGAGGCTACAACACTATGGCTACACCTTC; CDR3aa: CASSYPRLQHYGYTF
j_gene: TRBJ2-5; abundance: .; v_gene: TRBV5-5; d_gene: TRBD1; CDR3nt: TGTGCCAGCAGCTTGCAGGGACAGGGCCAAGAGACCCAGTACTTC; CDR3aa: CASSLQGQGQETQYF
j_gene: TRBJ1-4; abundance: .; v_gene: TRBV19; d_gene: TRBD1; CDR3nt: TGTGCCAGTAGTCCGGGACAGGATGTTAATGAAAAACTGTTTTTT; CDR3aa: CASSPGQDVNEKLFF
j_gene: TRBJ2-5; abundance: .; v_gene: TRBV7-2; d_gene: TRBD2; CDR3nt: TGTGCCAGCAGCTTATTAGCGGGGGGGAGAGAGACCCAGTACTTC; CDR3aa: CASSLLAGGRETQYF
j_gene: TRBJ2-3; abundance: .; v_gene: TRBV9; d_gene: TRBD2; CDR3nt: TGTGCCAGCAGCGCCCCCAGACTAGCGGGGGGGGCTGCTAGCACAGATACGCAGTATTTT; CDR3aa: CASSAPRLAGGAASTDTQYF
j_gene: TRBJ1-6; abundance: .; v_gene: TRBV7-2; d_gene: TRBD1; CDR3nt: TGTGCCAGCAGCCTTTTACAGGGGGCAACTTCACCCCTCCACTTT; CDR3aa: CASSLLQGATSPLHF
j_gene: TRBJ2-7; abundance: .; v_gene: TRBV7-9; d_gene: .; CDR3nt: TGTGCCAGCAGCAATAACAGGTACGAGCAGTACTTC; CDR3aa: CASSNNRYEQYF